The rows below give T cell receptor beta chains drawn from one sample of a study of T cells in Graves' hyperthyroidism and ophthalmopathy. TCRdb re-called the multiplex PCR reads through MiXCR, storing one row per CDR3 protein. In the table there are 610,000 or so distinct CDR3 sequences, under 60% of which are singletons. The sample comprised peripheral blood or thyroid tissue (not recorded which). The receptors were gathered from a woman younger than 30 with Graves' hyperthyroidism. Both conserved end residues are part of each CDR3. Only some rows state a clone size, as once, few, many or a class for expanded clones.

cdr3_aa cdr3_length j_call clone_size v_call
CATSESGQETQYF 13 TRBJ2-5 NA TRBV24-1
CSAIGVPRDTEAFF 14 TRBJ1-1 many TRBV20-1
CASSLGQGAPGANVLTF 17 TRBJ2-6 many TRBV5-1
CSAQRRADNRLLTEAFF 17 TRBJ1-1 NA TRBV20-1
CSRNYGGYTF 10 TRBJ1-2 NA TRBV29-1
CASSFNYEHSNQPQHF 16 TRBJ1-5 NA TRBV7-2
CASSPGVRGSYEQYF 15 TRBJ2-7 many TRBV5-1
CASSYGQGGTEAFF 14 TRBJ1-1 many TRBV13
CSATAVGTEAFF 12 TRBJ1-1 NA TRBV20-1
CASSWGGLGAYEQYF 15 TRBJ2-7 many TRBV5-1
CASSPLPGTTSGNSDTQYF 19 TRBJ2-3 NA TRBV7-3
CARAPGLGGYTF 12 TRBJ1-2 NA TRBV2
CASSSLGEEKLFF 13 TRBJ1-4 many TRBV6-2/TRBV6-3
CSAREGKGGDYGYTF 15 TRBJ1-2 many TRBV20-1
CASSLHKTSNNSPLHF 16 TRBJ1-6 many TRBV19
CASSEGDRGTLNEQYF 16 TRBJ2-7 NA TRBV2
CSPNRQGRNEQYF 13 TRBJ2-7 NA TRBV29-1
CASSQDWTGSYEQYF 15 TRBJ2-7 many TRBV4-1
CASSHHRVWLTEAFF 15 TRBJ1-1 many TRBV14
CAISELPGQGGNQPQHF 17 TRBJ1-5 NA TRBV10-3
CSASQMNTEAFF 12 TRBJ1-1 many TRBV20-1
CASSDSGDYGYTF 13 TRBJ1-2 NA TRBV7-9
CASSRGDEQYTEAFF 15 TRBJ1-1 NA TRBV7-6
CASSLALLAGNEQFF 15 NA NA TRBV7-9
CASSPPGGGGPEAFF 15 TRBJ1-1 NA TRBV11-1
CAISEPLAGEDTEAFF 16 TRBJ1-1 NA TRBV10-3
CASSSRQVENTGELFF 16 TRBJ2-2 many TRBV5-1
CASSVQGDGEKLFF 14 TRBJ1-4 many TRBV5-1
CSAREGSYGYTF 12 TRBJ1-2 many TRBV20-1
CASSLDRVKGYTF 13 TRBJ1-2 many TRBV5-1
CAITTGGPGDRGNQPQHF 18 TRBJ1-5 NA TRBV10-3
CASSDGQWNQPQHF 14 TRBJ1-5 few TRBV7-3
CASSPRGQMNTEAFF 15 TRBJ1-1 many TRBV9
CASSHGTLSEGYTF 14 TRBJ1-2 many TRBV5-1
CASSSDSRYEQYF 13 TRBJ2-7 many TRBV7-2
CSTGDRETQYF 11 TRBJ2-5 NA TRBV29-1